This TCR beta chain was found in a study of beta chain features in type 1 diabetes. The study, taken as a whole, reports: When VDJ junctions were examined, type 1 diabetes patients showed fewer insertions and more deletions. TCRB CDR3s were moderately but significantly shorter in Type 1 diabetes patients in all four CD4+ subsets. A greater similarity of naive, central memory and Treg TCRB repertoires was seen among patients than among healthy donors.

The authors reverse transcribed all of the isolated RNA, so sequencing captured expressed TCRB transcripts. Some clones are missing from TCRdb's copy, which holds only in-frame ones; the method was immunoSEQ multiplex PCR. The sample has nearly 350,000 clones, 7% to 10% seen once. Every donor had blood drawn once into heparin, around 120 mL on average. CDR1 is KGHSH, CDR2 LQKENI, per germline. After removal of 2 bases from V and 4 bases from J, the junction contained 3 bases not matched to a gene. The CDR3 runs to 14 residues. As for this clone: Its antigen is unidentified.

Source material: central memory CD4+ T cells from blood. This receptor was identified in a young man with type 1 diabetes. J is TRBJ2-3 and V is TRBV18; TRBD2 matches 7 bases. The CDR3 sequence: CASSPDSGADTQYF. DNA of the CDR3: TGTGCCAGCTCACCAGACAGCGGGGCAGATACGCAGTATTTT.